This is a list of T cell receptor beta chains from one sample in a study of blood T cell repertoires in COVID-19. The protocol was immunoSEQ multiplex PCR, while the TCRdb copy is restricted to in-frame clones and leaves out a portion. Of 200,000 to 300,000 clones listed, 88% are singletons. Sequencing was done on a sample of peripheral blood. The receptor set was obtained from a man aged 60 to 75 who had recovered from COVID-19. The CDR3 runs from the conserved cysteine through the conserved F or W. The D gene is left open where the match is weak. Size values are once, few and many counts, or a class for expanded clones, and some rows have none.

J,V,D,size,length,CDR3,DNA
TRBJ1-2,TRBV7-3,-,-,13,CASSLGPNYGYTF,TGTGCCAGCAGCTTAGGCCCGAACTATGGCTACACCTTC
TRBJ1-2,TRBV2,-,-,13,CASTTGKSYGYTF,TGTGCCAGCACTACAGGGAAGTCCTACGGCTACACCTTC
TRBJ2-7,TRBV19,TRBD1,-,14,CASSTRDRTYEQYF,TGTGCCAGTAGTACTCGGGACAGAACCTACGAGCAGTACTTC
TRBJ2-1,TRBV27,TRBD1,-,18,CASSARLWTGGSYNEQFF,TGTGCCAGCAGTGCGCGACTTTGGACAGGGGGCTCCTACAATGAGCAGTTCTTC
TRBJ1-1,TRBV9,-,few,15,CASSVDPGRDTEAFF,TGTGCCAGCAGCGTAGACCCAGGGAGGGACACTGAAGCTTTCTTT
TRBJ2-1,TRBV11-3,-,-,17,CASSLEAGASSYNEQFF,TGTGCCAGCAGCTTAGAGGCAGGGGCGAGCTCCTACAATGAGCAGTTCTTC
TRBJ2-1,TRBV12-5,TRBD2,-,17,CASGPHRAPAGGPEQFF,TGTGCTAGTGGTCCCCACCGGGCTCCAGCGGGGGGGCCGGAGCAGTTCTTC
TRBJ2-5,TRBV19,-,-,13,CASSIVPEETQYF,TGTGCCAGTAGTATAGTTCCCGAAGAGACCCAGTACTTC
TRBJ2-1,TRBV4-1,-,-,14,CASSQPGGVNEQFF,TGCGCCAGCAGCCAACCGGGCGGGGTCAATGAGCAGTTCTTC
TRBJ1-1,TRBV15,TRBD1,-,13,CATSRDRAGAAFF,TGTGCCACCAGCAGGGACAGGGCCGGGGCAGCTTTCTTT
TRBJ2-7,TRBV28,TRBD2,once,16,CASSFSRAGGSYEQYF,TGTGCCAGCAGTTTCTCTAGGGCGGGGGGATCCTACGAGCAGTACTTC
TRBJ2-5,TRBV7-9,-,-,14,CASSFLSLEETQYF,TGTGCCAGCAGCTTTCTTAGTCTGGAAGAGACCCAGTACTTC
TRBJ2-1,TRBV19,-,-,13,CASSIKRDNEQFF,TGTGCCAGTAGTATCAAGCGGGACAATGAGCAGTTCTTC
TRBJ1-2,TRBV4-2,-,-,14,CASSQEQGDYGYTF,TGTGCCAGCAGCCAAGAACAAGGGGACTATGGCTACACCTTC
TRBJ1-2,TRBV7-9,-,-,17,CASSLAPQAYGVYGYTF,TGTGCCAGCAGCTTAGCGCCGCAGGCGTATGGTGTCTATGGCTACACCTTC
TRBJ1-1,TRBV11-3,-,-,14,CASSPRYGNTEAFF,TGTGCCAGCAGCCCACGGTACGGGAACACTGAAGCTTTCTTT
TRBJ1-2,TRBV6-5,TRBD1,-,10,CATQGAGYTF,TGTGCCACTCAGGGGGCAGGCTACACCTTC
TRBJ2-1,TRBV9,-,-,14,CASSRQGTYNEQFF,TGTGCCAGCAGCAGGCAGGGAACCTACAATGAGCAGTTCTTC
TRBJ2-7,TRBV5-1,TRBD1,-,15,CASSLGGTVSYEQYF,TGCGCCAGCAGCTTGGGGGGGACAGTCTCCTACGAGCAGTACTTC
TRBJ2-1,TRBV2,TRBD1,once,14,CASRRDRTYNEQFF,TGTGCCAGCAGGAGGGACAGGACTTACAATGAGCAGTTCTTC
TRBJ2-2,TRBV7-6,TRBD1,-,17,CASSSQRDRAGTGELFF,TGTGCCAGCAGCTCCCAGCGGGACAGGGCGGGCACCGGGGAGCTGTTTTTT
TRBJ1-4,TRBV6-6,-,-,16,CASSPPWTVPNEKLFF,TGTGCCAGCAGCCCGCCCTGGACAGTTCCTAATGAAAAACTGTTTTTT
TRBJ1-1,TRBV6-5,TRBD1,-,15,CASSKAGGVNTEAFF,TGTGCCAGCAGCAAAGCAGGGGGCGTGAACACTGAAGCTTTCTTT